This TCR beta chain was found in a study of T-cell reconstitution after alpha-beta-depleted transplantation in children. Findings of the study overall: There were reportedly several hundred expanded graft clones from which alpha-beta T cells came about two months after transplant.

TCRbeta library construction was performed incorporating unique molecular identifiers. A single record per CDR3 protein comes from TCRdb applying MiXCR to the PCR reads. The sample holds more than 500,000 distinct CDR3 sequences; about an eighth are singletons and the top ten take roughly 15%. A remark on this clonotype: Its antigen is as yet unknown.

The sequence was collected from a female patient aged 2-15 years who had a stem cell transplant for aplastic anemia, so the T cells may come from the graft donor. Here the sequenced sample was PBMCs, mostly from graft donor cells, taken 180 days after TCRalphabeta/CD19-depleted stem cell transplant.

CDR3 in amino acids: CASSTRSRTPQHF. The CDR3 bases are TGTGCCAGCAGCACCAGGAGCCGGACCCCCCAGCATTTT. The chain carries TRBV28 and TRBJ1-5; D is undetermined. Germline lookup yields CDR1 MDHEN and CDR2 SYDVKM. The CDR3 covers 13 residues. Trimming pared 6 bases from V and 10 bases from J, leaving 16 bases between.